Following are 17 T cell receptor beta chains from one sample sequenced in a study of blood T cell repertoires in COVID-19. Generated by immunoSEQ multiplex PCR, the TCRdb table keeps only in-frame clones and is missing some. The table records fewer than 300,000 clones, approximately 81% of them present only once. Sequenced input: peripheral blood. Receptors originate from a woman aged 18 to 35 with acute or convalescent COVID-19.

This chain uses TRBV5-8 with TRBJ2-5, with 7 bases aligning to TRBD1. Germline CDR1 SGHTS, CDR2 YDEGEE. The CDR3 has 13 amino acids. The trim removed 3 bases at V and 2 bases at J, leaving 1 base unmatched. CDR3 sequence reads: CASSSDRQETQYF. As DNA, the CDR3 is TGTGCCAGCAGCTCGGACAGGCAAGAGACCCAGTACTTC.

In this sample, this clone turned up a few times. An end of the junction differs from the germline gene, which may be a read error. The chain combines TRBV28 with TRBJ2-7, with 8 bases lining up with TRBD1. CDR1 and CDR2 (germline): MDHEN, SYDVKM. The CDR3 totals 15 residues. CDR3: CGSAGPGQGLYEQYF. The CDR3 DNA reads TGTGGCAGCGCAGGACCTGGACAGGGCTTATACGAGCAGTACTTC.

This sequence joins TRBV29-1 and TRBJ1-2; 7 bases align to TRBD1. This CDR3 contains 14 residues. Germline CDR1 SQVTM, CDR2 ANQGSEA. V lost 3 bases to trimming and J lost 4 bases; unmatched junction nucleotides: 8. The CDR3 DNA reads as TGCAGCGTTGACACAGGGGTACTGTCCTATGGCTACACCTTC. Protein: CSVDTGVLSYGYTF.

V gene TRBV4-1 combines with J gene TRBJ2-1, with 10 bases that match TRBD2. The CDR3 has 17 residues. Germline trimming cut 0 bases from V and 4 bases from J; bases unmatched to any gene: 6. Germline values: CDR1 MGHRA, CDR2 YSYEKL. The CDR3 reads CASSQDTAGGSYNEQFF. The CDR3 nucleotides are TGCGCCAGCAGCCAAGATACAGCGGGAGGGTCATACAATGAGCAGTTCTTC.

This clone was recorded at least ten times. DNA of the CDR3: TGTGCCAGTAGTATAGATCTGCGAGGGGGCACTGAAGCTTTCTTT. It translates to CASSIDLRGGTEAFF. This chain uses TRBV19 with TRBJ1-1, with D maybe TRBD1 (6 bases). V lost 0 bases and J 4 bases, leaving 12 bases between the germline ends. CDR1 and CDR2 from the germline V gene are LNHDA and SQIVND (reference sequence). The CDR3 covers 15 residues.

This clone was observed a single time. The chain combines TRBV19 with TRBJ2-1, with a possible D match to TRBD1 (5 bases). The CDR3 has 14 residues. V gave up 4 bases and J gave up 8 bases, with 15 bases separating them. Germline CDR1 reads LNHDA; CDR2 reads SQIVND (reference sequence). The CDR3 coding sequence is TGTGCCAGTAGTAGGTATACCTGGGGCTATGAGCAGTTCTTC. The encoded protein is CASSRYTWGYEQFF.

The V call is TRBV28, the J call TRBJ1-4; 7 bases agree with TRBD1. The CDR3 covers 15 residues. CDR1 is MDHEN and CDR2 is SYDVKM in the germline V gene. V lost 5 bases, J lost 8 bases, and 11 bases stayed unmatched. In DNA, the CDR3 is TGTGCCAGCAGTGCCCGGACAGGAGCTCAGGAAAAACTGTTTTTT. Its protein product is CASSARTGAQEKLFF.

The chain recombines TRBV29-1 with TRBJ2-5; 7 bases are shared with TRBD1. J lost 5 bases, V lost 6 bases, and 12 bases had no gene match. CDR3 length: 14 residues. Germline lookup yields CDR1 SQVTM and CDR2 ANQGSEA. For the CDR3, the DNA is TGCAGCGTAGCCGGGACAGAGCGTTGGGAGACCCAGTACTTC. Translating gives CSVAGTERWETQYF.

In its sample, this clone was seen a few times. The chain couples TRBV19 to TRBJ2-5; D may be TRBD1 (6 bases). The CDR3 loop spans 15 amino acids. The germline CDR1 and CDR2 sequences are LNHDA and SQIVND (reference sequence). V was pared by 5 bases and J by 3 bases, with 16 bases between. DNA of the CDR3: TGTGCCAGTAGTCCAGGAGGACAGAGAAAAGAGACCCAGTACTTC. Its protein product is CASSPGGQRKETQYF.

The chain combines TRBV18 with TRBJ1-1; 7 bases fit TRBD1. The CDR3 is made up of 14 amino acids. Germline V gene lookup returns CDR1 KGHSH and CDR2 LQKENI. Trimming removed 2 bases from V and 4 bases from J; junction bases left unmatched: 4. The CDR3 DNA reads TGTGCCAGCTCACCAGGGGCAGGGGGCACTGAAGCTTTCTTT. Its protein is CASSPGAGGTEAFF.

The CDR3 bases are TGTGCCAGCAGCCCCTTTGAGGGACTGGAATCCAGGGAGCAGTACTTC. Amino acid sequence: CASSPFEGLESREQYF. V usage is TRBV9 and J usage is TRBJ2-7, with D maybe TRBD2 (6 bases). Germline CDR1 is SGDLS and CDR2 is YYNGEE. This CDR3 is 16 amino acids long. V lost 4 bases and J 7 bases, leaving 24 bases between the germline ends.

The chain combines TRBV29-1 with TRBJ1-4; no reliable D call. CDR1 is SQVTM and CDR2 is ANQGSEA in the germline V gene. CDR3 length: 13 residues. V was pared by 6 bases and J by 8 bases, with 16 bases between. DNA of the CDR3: TGCAGCGTCCGGACCATCGGAGGGGAAAAACTGTTTTTT. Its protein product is CSVRTIGGEKLFF.

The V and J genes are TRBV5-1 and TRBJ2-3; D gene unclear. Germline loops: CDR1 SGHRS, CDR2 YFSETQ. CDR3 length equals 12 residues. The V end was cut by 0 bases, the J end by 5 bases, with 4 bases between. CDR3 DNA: TGCGCCAGCAGCTTGGGTCAAGATACGCAGTATTTT. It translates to CASSLGQDTQYF.

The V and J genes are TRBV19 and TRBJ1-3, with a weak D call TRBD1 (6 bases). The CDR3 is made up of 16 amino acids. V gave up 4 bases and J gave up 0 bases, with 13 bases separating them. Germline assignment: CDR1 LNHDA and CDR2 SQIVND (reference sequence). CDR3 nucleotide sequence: TGTGCCAGTAGTACTCTGGACAGCAACTCTGGAAACACCATATATTTT. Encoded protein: CASSTLDSNSGNTIYF.

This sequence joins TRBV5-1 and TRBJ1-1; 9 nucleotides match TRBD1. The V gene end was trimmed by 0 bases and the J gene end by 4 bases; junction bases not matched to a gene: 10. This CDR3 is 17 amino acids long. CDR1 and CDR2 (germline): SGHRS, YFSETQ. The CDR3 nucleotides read TGCGCCAGCAGCTTGGTCCCACAGGGGGCGCGGAGCACTGAAGCTTTCTTT. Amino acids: CASSLVPQGARSTEAFF.

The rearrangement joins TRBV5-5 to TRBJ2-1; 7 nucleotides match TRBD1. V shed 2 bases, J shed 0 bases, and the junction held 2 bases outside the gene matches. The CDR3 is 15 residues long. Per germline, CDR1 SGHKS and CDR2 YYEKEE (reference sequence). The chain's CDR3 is CASSFGQDSYNEQFF. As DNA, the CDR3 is TGTGCCAGCAGCTTCGGACAGGACTCCTACAATGAGCAGTTCTTC.

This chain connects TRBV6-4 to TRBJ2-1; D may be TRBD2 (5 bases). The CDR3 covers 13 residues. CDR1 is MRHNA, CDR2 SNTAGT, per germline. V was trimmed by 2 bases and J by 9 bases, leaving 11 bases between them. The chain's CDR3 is CASSDSDRGEQFF. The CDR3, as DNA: TGTGCCAGCAGTGACAGTGACCGGGGTGAGCAGTTCTTC.